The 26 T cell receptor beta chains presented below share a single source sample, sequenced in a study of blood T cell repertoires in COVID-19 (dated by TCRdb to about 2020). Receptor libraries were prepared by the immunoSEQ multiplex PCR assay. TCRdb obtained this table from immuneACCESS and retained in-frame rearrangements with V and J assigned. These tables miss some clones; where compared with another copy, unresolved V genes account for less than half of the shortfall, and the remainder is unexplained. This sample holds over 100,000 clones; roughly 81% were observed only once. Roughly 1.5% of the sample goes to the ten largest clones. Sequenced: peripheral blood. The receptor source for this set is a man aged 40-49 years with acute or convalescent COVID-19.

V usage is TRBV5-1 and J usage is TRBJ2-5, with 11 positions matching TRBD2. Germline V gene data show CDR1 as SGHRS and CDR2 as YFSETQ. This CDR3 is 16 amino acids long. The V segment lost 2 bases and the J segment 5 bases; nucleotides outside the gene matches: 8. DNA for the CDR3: TGCGCCAGCAGCTTCCCGCTAGCGGGAGGAGAGGAGACCCAGTACTTC. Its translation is CASSFPLAGGEETQYF.

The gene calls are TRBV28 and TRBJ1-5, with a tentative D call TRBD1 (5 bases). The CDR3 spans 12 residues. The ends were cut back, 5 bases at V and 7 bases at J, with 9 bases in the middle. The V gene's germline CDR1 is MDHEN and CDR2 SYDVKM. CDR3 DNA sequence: TGTGCCAGCAGTAAGGGGTACCAGCCCCAGCATTTT. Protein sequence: CASSKGYQPQHF. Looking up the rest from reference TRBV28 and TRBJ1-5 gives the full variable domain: DVKVTQSSRYLVKRTGEKVFLECVQDMDHENMFWYRQDPGLGLRLIYFSYDVKMKEKGDIPEGYSVSREKKERFSLILESASTNQTSMYLCASSKGYQPQHFGDGTRLSIL.

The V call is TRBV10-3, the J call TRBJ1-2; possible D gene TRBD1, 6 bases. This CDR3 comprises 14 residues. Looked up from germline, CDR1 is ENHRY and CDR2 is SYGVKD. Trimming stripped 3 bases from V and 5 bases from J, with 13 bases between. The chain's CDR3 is CAISDRGAVYGYTF. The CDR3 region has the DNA TGTGCCATCAGTGATCGGGGGGCAGTTTATGGCTACACCTTC.

In nucleotides, the CDR3 is TGTGCCAGCAGTGAATATTCAGCGGGAGTTGAGACCCAGTACTTC. As protein: CASSEYSAGVETQYF. The chain joins TRBV25-1 to TRBJ2-5; 8 nucleotides line up with TRBD2. The CDR3 loop spans 15 amino acids. The J segment lost 5 bases and the V segment lost 0 bases, leaving 5 bases of the junction unmatched. Germline V gives CDR1 MGHDK, CDR2 SYGVNS.

CDR3 amino acids: CASSLIGSLLFF. DNA of the CDR3: TGTGCCAGCAGCTTAATTGGCTCCCTTTTGTTTTTT. The rearrangement uses TRBV11-2 and TRBJ1-4; D uncertain. V shed 2 bases and J shed 15 bases, with 13 bases lying between them. The CDR3 is 12 amino acids. The germline CDR1 and CDR2 sequences are SGHAT and FQNNGV.

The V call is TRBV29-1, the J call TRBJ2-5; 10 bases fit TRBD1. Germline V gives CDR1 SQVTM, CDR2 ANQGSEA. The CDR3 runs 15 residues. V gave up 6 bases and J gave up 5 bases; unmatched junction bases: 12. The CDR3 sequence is CSVHYRDRGRETQYF. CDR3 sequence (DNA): TGCAGCGTCCATTACCGGGACAGGGGTAGGGAGACCCAGTACTTC.

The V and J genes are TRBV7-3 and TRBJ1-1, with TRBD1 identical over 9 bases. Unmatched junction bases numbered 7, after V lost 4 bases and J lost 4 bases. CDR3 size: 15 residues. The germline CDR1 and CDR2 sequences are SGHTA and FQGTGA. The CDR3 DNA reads TGTGCCAGCAGCTCTCAGGGACAGGGTCTCACTGAAGCTTTCTTT. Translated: CASSSQGQGLTEAFF.

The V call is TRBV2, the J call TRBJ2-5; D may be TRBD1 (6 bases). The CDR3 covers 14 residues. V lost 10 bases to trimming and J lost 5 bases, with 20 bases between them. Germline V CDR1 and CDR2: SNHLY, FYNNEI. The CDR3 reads CATLRDISWETQYF. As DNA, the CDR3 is TGTGCCACCCTCCGGGACATAAGTTGGGAGACCCAGTACTTC.

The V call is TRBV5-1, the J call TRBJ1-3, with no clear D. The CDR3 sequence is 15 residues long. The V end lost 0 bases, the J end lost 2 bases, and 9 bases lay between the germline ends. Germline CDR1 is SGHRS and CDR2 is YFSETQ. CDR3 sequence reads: CASSLVNSPGNTIYF. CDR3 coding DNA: TGCGCCAGCAGCTTGGTAAACAGCCCTGGAAACACCATATATTTT.

The CDR3 is CASSLGSYNEQFF. CDR3 bases: TGCGCCAGCAGTTTAGGGAGTTACAATGAGCAGTTCTTC. The chain links TRBV5-1 to TRBJ2-1; tentative D call: TRBD2 (5 bases). Germline V gene lookup returns CDR1 SGHRS and CDR2 YFSETQ. This CDR3 comprises 13 residues. Trimming stripped 5 bases from V and 4 bases from J, with 10 bases between.

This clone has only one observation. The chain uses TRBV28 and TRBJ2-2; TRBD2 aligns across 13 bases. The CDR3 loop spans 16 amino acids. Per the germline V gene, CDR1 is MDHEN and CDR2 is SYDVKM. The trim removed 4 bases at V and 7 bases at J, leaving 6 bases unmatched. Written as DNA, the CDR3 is TGTGCCAGCAGTTCCGCCGGGACTAGCGGGGACGGGGAGCTGTTTTTT. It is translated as CASSSAGTSGDGELFF.

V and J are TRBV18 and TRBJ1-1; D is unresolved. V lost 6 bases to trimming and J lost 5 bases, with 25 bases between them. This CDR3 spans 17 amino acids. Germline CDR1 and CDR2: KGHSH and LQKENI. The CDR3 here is CASSPGPPASRGTEAFF. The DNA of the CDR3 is TGTGCCAGCTCCCCCGGGCCCCCCGCGTCCCGAGGGACTGAAGCTTTCTTT.

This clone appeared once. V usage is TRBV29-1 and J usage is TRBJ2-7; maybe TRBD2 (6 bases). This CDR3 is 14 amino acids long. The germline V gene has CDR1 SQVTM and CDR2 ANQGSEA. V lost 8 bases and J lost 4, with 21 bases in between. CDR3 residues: CSITSGTGAYEQYF. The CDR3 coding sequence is TGCAGCATAACGTCCGGGACGGGAGCTTACGAGCAGTACTTC.

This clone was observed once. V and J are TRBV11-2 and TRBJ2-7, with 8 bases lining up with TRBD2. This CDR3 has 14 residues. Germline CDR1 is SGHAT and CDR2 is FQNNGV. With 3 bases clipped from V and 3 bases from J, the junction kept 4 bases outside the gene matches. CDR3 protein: CASSFERGNYEQYF. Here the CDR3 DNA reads TGTGCCAGCAGCTTCGAGCGGGGGAACTACGAGCAGTACTTC.

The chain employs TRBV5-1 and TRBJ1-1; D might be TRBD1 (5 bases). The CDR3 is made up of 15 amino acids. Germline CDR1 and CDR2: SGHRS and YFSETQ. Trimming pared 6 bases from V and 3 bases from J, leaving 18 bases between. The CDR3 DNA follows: TGCGCCAGCACGTACGCAGGGTATGGGGACACTGAAGCTTTCTTT. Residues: CASTYAGYGDTEAFF.

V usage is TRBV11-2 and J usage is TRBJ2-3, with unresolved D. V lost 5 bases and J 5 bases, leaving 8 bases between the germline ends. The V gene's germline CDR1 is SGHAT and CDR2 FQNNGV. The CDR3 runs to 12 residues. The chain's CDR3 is CASSPHRDTQYF. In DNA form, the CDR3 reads TGTGCCAGCAGCCCCCACAGAGATACGCAGTATTTT.

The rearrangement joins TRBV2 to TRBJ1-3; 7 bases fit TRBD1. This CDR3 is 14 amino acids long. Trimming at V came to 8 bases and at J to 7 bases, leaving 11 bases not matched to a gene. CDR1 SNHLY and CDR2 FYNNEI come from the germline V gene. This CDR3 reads CASYIMEGANTIYF. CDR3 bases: TGTGCCAGCTATATTATGGAGGGGGCGAACACCATATATTTT.

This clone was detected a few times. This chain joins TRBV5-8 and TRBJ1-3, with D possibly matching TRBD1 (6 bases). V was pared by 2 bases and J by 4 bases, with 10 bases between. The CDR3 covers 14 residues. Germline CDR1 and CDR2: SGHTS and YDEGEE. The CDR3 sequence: CASSFGQPGNTIYF. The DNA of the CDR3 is TGTGCCAGCAGCTTCGGACAGCCGGGAAACACCATATATTTT.

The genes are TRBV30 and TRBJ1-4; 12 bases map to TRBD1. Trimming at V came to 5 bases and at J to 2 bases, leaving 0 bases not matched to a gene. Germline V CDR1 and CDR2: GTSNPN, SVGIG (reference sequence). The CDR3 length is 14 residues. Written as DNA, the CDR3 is TGTGCCTGGGGGACAGGGGGCACTAATGAAAAACTGTTTTTT. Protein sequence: CAWGTGGTNEKLFF.

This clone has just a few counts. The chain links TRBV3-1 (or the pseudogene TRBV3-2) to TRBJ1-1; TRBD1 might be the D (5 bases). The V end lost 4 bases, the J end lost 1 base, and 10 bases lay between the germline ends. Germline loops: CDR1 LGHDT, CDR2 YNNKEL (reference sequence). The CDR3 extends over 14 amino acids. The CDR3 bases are TGTGCCAGCAGCCGGGGCACAGGGAACACTGAAGCTTTCTTT. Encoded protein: CASSRGTGNTEAFF.

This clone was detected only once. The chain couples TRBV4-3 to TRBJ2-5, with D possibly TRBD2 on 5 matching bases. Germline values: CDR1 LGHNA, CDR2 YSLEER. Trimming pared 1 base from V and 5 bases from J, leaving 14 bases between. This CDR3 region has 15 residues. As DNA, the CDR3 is TGCGCCAGCAGCCAAGTTGGTGACCGAGGGGAGACCCAGTACTTC. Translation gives CASSQVGDRGETQYF.

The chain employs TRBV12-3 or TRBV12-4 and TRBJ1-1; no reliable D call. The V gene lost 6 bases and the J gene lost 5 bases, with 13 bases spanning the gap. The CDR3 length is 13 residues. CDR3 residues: CASSRSPVTEAFF. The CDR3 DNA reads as TGTGCCAGCAGCAGGTCCCCAGTGACTGAAGCTTTCTTT.

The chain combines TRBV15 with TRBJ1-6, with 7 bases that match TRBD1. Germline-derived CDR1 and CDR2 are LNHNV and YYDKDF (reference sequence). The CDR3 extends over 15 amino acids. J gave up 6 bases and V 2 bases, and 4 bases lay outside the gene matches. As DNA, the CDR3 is TGTGCCACCAGCAGAAAAGGGACAGCTAATTCACCCCTCCACTTT. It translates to CATSRKGTANSPLHF. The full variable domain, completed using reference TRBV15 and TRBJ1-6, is DAMVIQNPRYQVTQFGKPVTLSCSQTLNHNVMYWYQQKSSQAPKLLFHYYDKDFNNEADTPDNFQSRRPNTSFCFLDIRSPGLGDTAMYLCATSRKGTANSPLHFGNGTRLTVT.

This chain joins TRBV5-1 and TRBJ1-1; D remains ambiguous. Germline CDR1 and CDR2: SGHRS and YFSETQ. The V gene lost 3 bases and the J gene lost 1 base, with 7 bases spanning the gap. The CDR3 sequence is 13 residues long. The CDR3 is CASSWAGNTEAFF. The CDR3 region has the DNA TGCGCCAGCAGCTGGGCAGGGAACACTGAAGCTTTCTTT.

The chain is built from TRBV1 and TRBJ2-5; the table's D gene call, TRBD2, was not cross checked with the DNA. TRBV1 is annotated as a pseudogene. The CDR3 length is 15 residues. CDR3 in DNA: TGCACCAGCAGCCAAGGGGTACTAGCGGAAGAGACCCAGTACTTC. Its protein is CTSSQGVLAEETQYF.

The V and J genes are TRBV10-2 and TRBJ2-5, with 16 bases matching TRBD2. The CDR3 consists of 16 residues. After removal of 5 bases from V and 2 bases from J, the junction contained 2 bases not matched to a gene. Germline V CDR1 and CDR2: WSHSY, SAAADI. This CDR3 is CASSKGLAGGQETQYF. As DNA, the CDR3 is TGCGCCAGCAGTAAGGGACTAGCGGGGGGGCAAGAGACCCAGTACTTC.